This entry lists 28 T cell receptor beta chains sequenced from one sample in a study of T cells after somatic rescue of genetic block. Sequencing was performed with immunoSEQ multiplex PCR; in TCRdb, only in-frame clones are kept and a portion is missing. The data hold around 67,000 clones, with approximately 91% observed a single time. The sample was peripheral blood mononuclear cells (PBMCs). The origin of the receptors is a man in his thirties or forties.

The chain joins TRBV11-3 to TRBJ1-5; D is possibly TRBD1 (5 bases). Between the trimmed V and J ends, which lost 5 bases and 3 bases, there was a span of 20 bases. This CDR3 spans 17 amino acids. The germline gives CDR1 SGHNT, CDR2 YENEEA. CDR3: CASSRTGHFRFNQPQHF. CDR3 nucleotides: TGTGCCAGCAGCCGAACGGGGCATTTCCGATTCAATCAGCCCCAGCATTTT.

This clone was counted once. The germline gene is not matched at one end of the junction; a read error may be the cause. Other DNA sequences in this sample translate to the same CDR3. The gene calls are TRBV4-2 and TRBJ2-5; 8 bases match TRBD1. The CDR3 consists of 17 residues. Germline V lookup: CDR1 LGHNA, CDR2 YNFKEQ. The CDR3 nucleotides are TGTGCCAGTAGCCAATGGGATACAGGGGGTGGCCAAGAGACCCAGTACTTC. Amino acid sequence: CASSQWDTGGGQETQYF.

The rearrangement links TRBV6-5 to TRBJ2-5; D gene uncertain. The J call may be faulty, since TRBJ2-7 better matches the DNA end. This CDR3 comprises 14 residues. Germline assignment: CDR1 MNHEY and CDR2 SVGAGI. This CDR3 reads CASSYGLPPYEQYF. In nucleotides, the CDR3 is TGTGCCAGCAGCTACGGGCTACCTCCCTACGAGCAGTACTTC.

The CDR3 nucleotides read TGTGCCAGCAGCCCCATCGCGGGACAGCGATCGACCGGGGAGCTGTTTTTT. Amino acids: CASSPIAGQRSTGELFF. The chain is built from TRBV7-2 and TRBJ2-2; TRBD1 might be the D (7 bases). The CDR3 loop spans 17 amino acids. Germline V lookup: CDR1 SGHTA, CDR2 FQGNSA. V was cut by 5 bases and J by 5 bases, with 21 bases left in between.

The V and J genes are TRBV19 and TRBJ1-5; D gene unclear. This CDR3 has 15 amino acids. The germline gives CDR1 LNHDA, CDR2 SQIVND (reference sequence). The V end was cut by 5 bases, the J end by 0 bases, with 11 bases between. The CDR3 DNA is TGTGCCAGTAGTTGGTCTCTACATAGCAATCAGCCCCAGCATTTT. As protein: CASSWSLHSNQPQHF.

The chain recombines TRBV7-2 with TRBJ2-7; 8 bases line up with TRBD2. CDR3 length equals 15 residues. Trimming cost V 5 bases and J 3 bases; bases outside gene matches: 9. Germline V gives CDR1 SGHTA, CDR2 FQGNSA. CDR3 sequence reads: CASSPIAGPRYEQYF. The CDR3 nucleotides read TGTGCCAGCAGCCCAATAGCGGGACCGCGCTACGAGCAGTACTTC.

This sequence joins TRBV6-6 and TRBJ1-2; 8 bases align to TRBD1. The J segment lost 3 bases and the V segment lost 4 bases, leaving 7 bases of the junction unmatched. The CDR3 contains 15 residues. Germline values: CDR1 MNHNY, CDR2 SVGAGI (reference sequence). The CDR3: CASSSTGAAHYGYTF. The CDR3 DNA is TGTGCCAGCAGTTCGACAGGGGCCGCCCACTATGGCTACACCTTC.

Notes on this clone: In the same sample, other DNA sequences code for this CDR3. V usage is TRBV7-9 and J usage is TRBJ1-5; D uncertain. Germline CDR1 is SEHNR and CDR2 is FQNEAQ (reference sequence). V dropped 3 bases and J dropped 4 bases, with 7 bases sitting between them. The CDR3 length is 13 residues. CDR3 DNA: TGTGCCAGCAGCTTGAGTGGGAATCAGCCCCAGCATTTT. It is translated as CASSLSGNQPQHF.

The rearrangement uses TRBV15 and TRBJ2-2; no firm D call. The germline gives CDR1 LNHNV, CDR2 YYDKDF (reference sequence). The CDR3 is 15 residues long. V was pared by 0 bases and J by 1 base, with 6 bases between. The CDR3 loop is CATSRDAGNTGELFF. The CDR3 DNA sequence: TGTGCCACCAGCAGAGACGCAGGGAACACCGGGGAGCTGTTTTTT. Using reference TRBV15 and TRBJ2-2 for the parts outside the CDR3, the full variable domain is DAMVIQNPRYQVTQFGKPVTLSCSQTLNHNVMYWYQQKSSQAPKLLFHYYDKDFNNEADTPDNFQSRRPNTSFCFLDIRSPGLGDTAMYLCATSRDAGNTGELFFGEGSRLTVL.

This rearrangement joins TRBV9 to TRBJ2-1, with D uncertain. Germline CDR1 reads SGDLS; CDR2 reads YYNGEE. This CDR3 is 13 amino acids long. Trimming removed 0 bases at V and 3 bases at J, with 4 bases between. The CDR3 protein is CASSVEVYNEQFF. The CDR3 coding sequence is TGTGCCAGCAGCGTAGAAGTCTACAATGAGCAGTTCTTC.

The CDR3 reads CASSSIAGGPHEQFF. The CDR3 nucleotides read TGTGCCAGCAGTTCAATAGCGGGAGGGCCTCATGAGCAGTTCTTC. The chain links TRBV6-1 to TRBJ2-1; 11 bases map to TRBD2. The V segment lost 5 bases and the J segment 8 bases; nucleotides outside the gene matches: 8. The length of the CDR3 is 15 residues. The V gene's germline CDR1 is MNHNS and CDR2 SASEGT.

This chain uses TRBV29-1 with TRBJ2-7; the match to TRBD2 covers 7 bases. The V gene's germline CDR1 is SQVTM and CDR2 ANQGSEA. V shed 4 bases, J shed 1 base, and the junction held 7 bases outside the gene matches. The CDR3 is 14 residues long. The CDR3 loop is CSVVASSGSYEQYF. DNA of the CDR3: TGCAGCGTTGTTGCGTCTAGCGGATCCTACGAGCAGTACTTC.

The chain has TRBV5-1 and TRBJ2-5; D is perhaps TRBD1 or TRBD2 (5 bases each). The CDR3 has 14 residues. With 3 bases removed from V and 2 bases from J, the gap between germline ends came to 11 bases. Looked up from germline, CDR1 is SGHRS and CDR2 is YFSETQ. The CDR3 DNA reads TGCGCCAGCAGCTCCGGGACGTATCAAGAGACCCAGTACTTC. Translation gives CASSSGTYQETQYF.

This chain joins TRBV27 and TRBJ2-3, with D tentatively TRBD2 (5 bases). Germline CDR1 reads MNHEY; CDR2 reads SMNVEV (reference sequence). There are 14 residues in the CDR3. Deletions cut 3 bases from V and 8 bases from J, with 15 bases between. This CDR3 is CASSFGLPPTTQYF. The CDR3 DNA follows: TGTGCCAGCAGTTTCGGACTGCCCCCGACTACGCAGTATTTT.

The V gene is TRBV4-3, the J gene TRBJ2-6, with 7 bases that match TRBD1. CDR1 and CDR2 (germline): LGHNA, YSLEER. The trim removed 6 bases at V and 0 bases at J, leaving 11 bases unmatched. This CDR3 region has 18 residues. CDR3 DNA sequence: TGCGCCAGCAGTCGGTTGACAGGGAACCTCTCTGGGGCCAACGTCCTGACTTTC. This gives the protein CASSRLTGNLSGANVLTF.

This clone has just a few counts. This chain links TRBV27 with TRBJ2-7; D tentatively fits TRBD1 or TRBD2 (5 bases each). The CDR3 runs 15 residues. Per germline, CDR1 MNHEY and CDR2 SMNVEV (reference sequence). With 6 bases removed from V and 3 bases from J, the gap between germline ends came to 18 bases. CDR3 sequence: CASRAPGTVVYEQYF. In DNA, the CDR3 is TGTGCCAGCAGGGCCCCTGGGACGGTTGTCTACGAGCAGTACTTC.

V usage is TRBV9 and J usage is TRBJ2-7, with 9 positions matching TRBD1. With 1 base clipped from V and 6 bases from J, the junction kept 2 bases outside the gene matches. The CDR3 length is 13 residues. Per the germline V gene, CDR1 is SGDLS and CDR2 is YYNGEE. CDR3 amino acids: CASSVTGGSEQYF. As DNA, the CDR3 is TGTGCCAGCAGCGTAACAGGGGGCTCCGAGCAGTACTTC.

The J gene is TRBJ2-2, the V gene TRBV9, with unresolved D. Trimming took 4 bases from V and 2 from J, leaving 12 bases between them. In germline, CDR1 is SGDLS, CDR2 YYNGEE. The CDR3 totals 15 residues. CDR3 in DNA: TGTGCCAGCAGCTCGACCGACGGAAACACCGGGGAGCTGTTTTTT. Protein: CASSSTDGNTGELFF.

The chain carries TRBV2 and TRBJ2-7, with a weak D call TRBD1 (5 bases). Trimming cost V 6 bases and J 3 bases, with 12 bases left between them. The CDR3 totals 13 residues. The germline V gene has CDR1 SNHLY and CDR2 FYNNEI. The DNA of the CDR3 is TGTGCCAGCAGCTCTGACAGAAACTACGAGCAGTACTTC. Translating it yields CASSSDRNYEQYF.

The chain links TRBV6-1 to TRBJ1-4, with 7 bases lining up with TRBD1. The CDR3 spans 15 residues. Unmatched junction bases numbered 10, after V lost 4 bases and J lost 8 bases. Per germline, CDR1 MNHNS and CDR2 SASEGT. Written as DNA, the CDR3 is TGTGCCAGCAGTGGCTTCGGGACAGAGAAAGAAAAACTGTTTTTT. This sequence encodes CASSGFGTEKEKLFF.

The chain has TRBV4-2 and TRBJ2-1; 9 nucleotides match TRBD2. This CDR3 has 16 residues. Germline V CDR1 and CDR2: LGHNA, YNFKEQ. V shed 3 bases and J 8 bases; nucleotides not matched to a gene: 11. CDR3 residues: CASSQRAGGGVDEQFF. In DNA, the CDR3 is TGTGCCAGCAGCCAGAGAGCGGGCGGGGGGGTCGATGAGCAGTTCTTC.

CDR3 in DNA: TGTGCCAGCGGAGGGGGTTCGAGCACCGGGGAGCTGTTTTTT. It translates to CASGGGSSTGELFF. This sequence joins TRBV2 and TRBJ2-2, with D perhaps TRBD1 or TRBD2 (6 bases each). The CDR3 covers 14 residues. V was clipped by 8 bases and J by 4 bases, with 14 bases between them. The germline gives CDR1 SNHLY, CDR2 FYNNEI. The full variable domain, rest sourced from reference TRBV2 and TRBJ2-2, is EPEVTQTPSHQVTQMGQEVILRCVPISNHLYFYWYRQILGQKVEFLVSFYNNEISEKSEIFDDQFSVERPDGSNFTLKIRSTKLEDSAMYFCASGGGSSTGELFFGEGSRLTVL.

The rearrangement uses TRBV6-1 and TRBJ1-1, with D possibly matching TRBD1 (5 bases). The germline gives CDR1 MNHNS, CDR2 SASEGT. The CDR3 length is 13 residues. The V end was cut by 6 bases, the J end by 3 bases, with 11 bases between. The CDR3 loop reads CASRRGKDTEAFF. For the CDR3, the DNA is TGTGCCAGCAGGCGGGGCAAGGACACTGAAGCTTTCTTT.

The chain is built from TRBV7-2 and TRBJ2-7, with 8 bases fitting TRBD1. The CDR3 is 14 amino acids. Unmatched junction bases numbered 7, after V lost 6 bases and J lost 3 bases. Germline V gene lookup returns CDR1 SGHTA and CDR2 FQGNSA. CDR3 in amino acids: CASSSRTGYYEQYF. In nucleotides, the CDR3 is TGTGCCAGCAGTTCTCGGACAGGGTACTACGAGCAGTACTTC.

In this sample, this clone turned up once. The chain carries TRBV6-6 and TRBJ1-5; D call uncertain. V was pared by 8 bases and J by 3 bases, with 14 bases between. The germline V gene has CDR1 MNHNY and CDR2 SVGAGI (reference sequence). This CDR3 is built from 14 residues. The CDR3 spells CASSSPGNNQPQHF. CDR3 bases: TGTGCCAGCTCCTCCCCCGGAAACAATCAGCCCCAGCATTTT.

The V call is TRBV5-6, the J call TRBJ2-7; D unresolved. This CDR3 is 13 amino acids long. The V gene's germline CDR1 is SGHDT and CDR2 YYEEEE. Trimming stripped 1 base from V and 2 bases from J, with 7 bases between. DNA for the CDR3: TGTGCCAGCAGCTTGCAAATTCCCTACGAGCAGTACTTC. This encodes CASSLQIPYEQYF.

A single count supports this clone. V gene TRBV11-2 combines with J gene TRBJ1-1, with 7 bases matching TRBD1. Per germline, CDR1 SGHAT and CDR2 FQNNGV. The CDR3 totals 15 residues. J gave up 3 bases and V 5 bases, and 9 bases lay outside the gene matches. The CDR3: CASSAGRDSYTEAFF. Written as DNA, the CDR3 is TGTGCCAGCAGCGCCGGGCGGGACAGCTACACTGAAGCTTTCTTT.

This clone was detected a few times. As DNA, the CDR3 is TGTGCCAGCAGTGAATGGCAGGGGGCGTCAGATACGCAGTATTTT. As protein: CASSEWQGASDTQYF. J is TRBJ2-3 and V is TRBV6-1; 8 bases fit TRBD1. CDR1 and CDR2 from the germline V gene are MNHNS and SASEGT. This CDR3 is 15 amino acids long. The ends lost 2 bases at V and 4 bases at J; junction bases unmatched: 5.